The next 2 T cell receptor beta chains were all read from a single sample in a study of vaccination and CD4 T cells after COVID-19. Sequenced with the Oncomine TCR Beta short-read assay was DNA taken from cultured CD4+ T cells. TCRdb re-derived calls from the PCR reads in MiXCR, one entry per CDR3 protein. The sample carries about 15,000 distinct CDR3 sequences, approximately 84% recorded once. Documented treatment: roughly 10-day PBMC culture with coronavirus spike peptide pools or control peptides (ViraFEST assay). Their recognized antigens are unknown. Here the sequenced sample was CD4+ T cells from blood, cultured in vitro, taken after SARS-CoV-2 vaccination. All receptors come from a human donor who received a COVID-19 vaccine.

V usage is TRBV24-1 and J usage is TRBJ1-5, with D perhaps matching TRBD1 (5 bases). Germline V gene lookup returns CDR1 KGHDR and CDR2 SFDVKD. Trimming pared 2 bases from V and 7 bases from J, leaving 14 bases between. CDR3 length equals 15 residues. The CDR3 sequence: CATSDSSRGGQPQHF. CDR3 in DNA: TGTGCCACCAGTGATTCCAGCCGGGGGGGACAGCCCCAGCATTTT.

CDR3 sequence: CASSKGRWFRGPPEDTEAFF. DNA for the CDR3: TGTGCCAGCAGCAAAGGTCGTTGGTTCAGGGGTCCCCCCGAGGACACTGAAGCTTTCTTT. The chain joins TRBV21-1 to TRBJ1-1; the D call of TRBD1 is as the table states it, not checked on the DNA. TRBV21-1 is reported as a pseudogene. CDR3 length: 20 residues.